This TCR beta chain is drawn from a study of memory CD4+ T cells and cytomegalovirus serostatus. The wider study: Of the healthy Belgian adults, 9 were CMV seropositive and fewer than 30 seronegative. Whole-study results and caveats: Repertoires predicted CMV serostatus with median bootstrapped AUC of about 0.96. Of under 200 reported CMV TCRbeta sequences, under 80 were found in memory CD4+ repertoires.

The sort gate was single viable CD3+CD4+CD8-CD45RO+ cells for memory CD4+ T cells. Serostatus was set by detecting CMV pp150, pp28, p38, p52 IgG. Using immunoSEQ multiplex PCR, the repertoire was profiled, and TCRdb retains in-frame clones only, with some absent. The sample has about 92,000 clones; 75% to 85% are singletons. Details on this clone: The antigen is undetermined.

With V trimmed by 0 bases and J by 7 bases, 3 bases remained unmatched. CDR1 SGHDT and CDR2 YYEEEE come from the germline V gene. The CDR3 has 15 amino acids. The chain employs TRBV5-6 and TRBJ2-2; 10 bases align to TRBD1. The sample taken for sequencing was memory CD4+ T cells from blood. This clonotype was obtained from an adult in good health and CMV-seropositive. CDR3 sequence: CASSLGQGAVGELFF. The CDR3 DNA reads TGTGCCAGCAGCTTGGGACAGGGGGCTGTCGGGGAGCTGTTTTTT.